The sequence of this T cell receptor (beta chain) was determined in a study of cytomegalovirus exposure and HLA in healthy donors. Overall study context: According to later analysis, the same platform produced the 110 or so validation and 600 to 800 first-cohort repertoires.

Study-wide results and caveats: According to a later analysis, TCR clusters from the first cohort tended to co-occur in the roughly 110 validation repertoires. In vitro confirmation showed three CMV-associated chains to be CMV antigen specific.

The ends were cut back, 2 bases at V and 1 base at J, with 6 bases in the middle. This CDR3 region has 13 residues. Germline CDR1 SGHDT, CDR2 YYEEEE. The validation cohort, a group of 120 subjects, included the donors and was separate from the roughly 670-subject first cohort. A remark on this clone: The target antigen is unknown.

TCRdb's copy holds only in-frame clones and misses some; the assay was immunoSEQ multiplex PCR. The sample lists tens of thousands of clones; 85% to 95% were seen once. Material: PBMCs. The clonotype comes from a man aged 18-30 years in good health and CMV-seronegative. The genes are TRBV5-6 and TRBJ1-1; weak D call: TRBD1 (5 bases). The CDR3 reads CASSFQGNTEAFF. The DNA for the CDR3 is TGTGCCAGCAGCTTCCAGGGGAACACTGAAGCTTTCTTT.